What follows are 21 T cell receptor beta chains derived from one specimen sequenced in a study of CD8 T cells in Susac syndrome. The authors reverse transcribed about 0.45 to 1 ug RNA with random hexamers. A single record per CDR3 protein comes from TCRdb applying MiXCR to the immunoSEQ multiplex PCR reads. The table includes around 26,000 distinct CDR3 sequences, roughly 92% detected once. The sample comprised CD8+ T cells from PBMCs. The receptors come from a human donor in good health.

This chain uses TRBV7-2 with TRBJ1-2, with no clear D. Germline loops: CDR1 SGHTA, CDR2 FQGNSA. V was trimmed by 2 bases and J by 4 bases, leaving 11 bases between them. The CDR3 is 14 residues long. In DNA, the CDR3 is TGTGCCAGCAGCTTAATGGGCGCTACCTATGGCTACACCTTC. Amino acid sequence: CASSLMGATYGYTF.

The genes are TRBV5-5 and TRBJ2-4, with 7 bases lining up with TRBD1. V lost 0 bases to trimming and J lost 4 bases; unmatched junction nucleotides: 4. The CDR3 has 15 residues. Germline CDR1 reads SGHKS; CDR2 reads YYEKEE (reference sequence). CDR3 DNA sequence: TGTGCCAGCAGCTTGGAGGGGGCCAAAAAAAACATTCAGTACTTC. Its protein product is CASSLEGAKKNIQYF. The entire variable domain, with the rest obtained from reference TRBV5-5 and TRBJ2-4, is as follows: DAGVTQSPTHLIKTRGQQVTLRCSPISGHKSVSWYQQVLGQGPQFIFQYYEKEERGRGNFPDRFSARQFPNYSSELNVNALLLGDSALYLCASSLEGAKKNIQYFGAGTRLSVL.

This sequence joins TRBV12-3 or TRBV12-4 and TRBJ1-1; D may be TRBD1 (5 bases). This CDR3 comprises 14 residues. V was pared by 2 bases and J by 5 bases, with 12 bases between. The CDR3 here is CASSLQGPGTEAFF. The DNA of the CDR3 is TGTGCCAGCAGTTTACAGGGCCCTGGGACTGAAGCTTTCTTT.

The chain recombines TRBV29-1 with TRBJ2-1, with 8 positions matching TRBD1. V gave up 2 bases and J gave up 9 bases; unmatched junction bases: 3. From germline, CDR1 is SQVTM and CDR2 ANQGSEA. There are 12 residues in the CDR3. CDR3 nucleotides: TGCAGCGTTGAACAGGGGGCCGGTGAGCAGTTCTTC. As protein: CSVEQGAGEQFF.

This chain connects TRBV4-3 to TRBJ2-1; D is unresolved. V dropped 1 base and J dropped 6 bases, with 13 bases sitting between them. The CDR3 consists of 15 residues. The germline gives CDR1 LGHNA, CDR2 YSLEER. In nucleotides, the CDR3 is TGCGCCAGCAGCCAAGTTGGTAATCCCCTCAATGAGCAGTTCTTC. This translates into CASSQVGNPLNEQFF.

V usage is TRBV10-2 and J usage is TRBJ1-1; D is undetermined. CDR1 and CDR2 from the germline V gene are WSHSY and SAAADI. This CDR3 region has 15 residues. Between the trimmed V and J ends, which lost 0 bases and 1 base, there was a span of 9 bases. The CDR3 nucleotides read TGCGCCAGCAGTGAGTCATACGGCCCGAACACTGAAGCTTTCTTT. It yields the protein CASSESYGPNTEAFF.

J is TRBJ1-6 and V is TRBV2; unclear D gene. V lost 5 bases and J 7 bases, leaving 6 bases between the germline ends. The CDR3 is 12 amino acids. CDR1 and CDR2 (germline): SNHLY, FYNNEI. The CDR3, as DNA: TGTGCCAGCAGTAAACACAATTCACCCCTCCACTTT. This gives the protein CASSKHNSPLHF.

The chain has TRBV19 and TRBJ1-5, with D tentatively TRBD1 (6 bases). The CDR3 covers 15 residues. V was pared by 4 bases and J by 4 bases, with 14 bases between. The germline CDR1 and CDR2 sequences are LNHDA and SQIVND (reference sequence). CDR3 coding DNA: TGTGCCAGTAGTAAGGGCAGGGGCAATAATCAGCCCCAGCATTTT. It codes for CASSKGRGNNQPQHF.

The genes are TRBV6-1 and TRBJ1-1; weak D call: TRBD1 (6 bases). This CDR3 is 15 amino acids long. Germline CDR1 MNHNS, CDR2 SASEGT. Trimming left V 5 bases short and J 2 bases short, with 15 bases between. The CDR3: CASSFRQAGNTEAFF. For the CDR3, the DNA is TGTGCCAGCAGTTTCCGACAGGCGGGTAACACTGAAGCTTTCTTT.

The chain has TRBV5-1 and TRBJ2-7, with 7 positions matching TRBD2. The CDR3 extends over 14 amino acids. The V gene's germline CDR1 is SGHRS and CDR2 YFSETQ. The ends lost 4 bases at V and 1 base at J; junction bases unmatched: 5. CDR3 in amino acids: CASSPWGGSYEQYF. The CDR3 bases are TGCGCCAGCAGCCCTTGGGGGGGGTCCTACGAGCAGTACTTC.

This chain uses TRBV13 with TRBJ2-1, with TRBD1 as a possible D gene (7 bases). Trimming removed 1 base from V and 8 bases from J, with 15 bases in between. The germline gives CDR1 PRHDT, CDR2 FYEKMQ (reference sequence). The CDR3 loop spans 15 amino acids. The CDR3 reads CASSLEGGGNYEQFF. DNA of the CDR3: TGTGCCAGCAGCTTAGAAGGGGGCGGGAATTATGAGCAGTTCTTC.

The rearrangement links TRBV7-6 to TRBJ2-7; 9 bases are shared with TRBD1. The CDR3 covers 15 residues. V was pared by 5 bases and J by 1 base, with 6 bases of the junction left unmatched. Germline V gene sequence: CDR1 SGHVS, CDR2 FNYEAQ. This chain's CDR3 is CASSQGQGGSYEQYF. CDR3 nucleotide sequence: TGTGCCAGCAGCCAGGGACAGGGAGGATCCTACGAGCAGTACTTC.

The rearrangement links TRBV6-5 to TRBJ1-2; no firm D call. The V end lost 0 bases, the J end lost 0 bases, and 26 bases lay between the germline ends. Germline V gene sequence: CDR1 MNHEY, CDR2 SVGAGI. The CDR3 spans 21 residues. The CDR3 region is CASSYSRSGGDRKSANYGYTF. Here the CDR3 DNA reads TGTGCCAGCAGTTACTCGAGAAGTGGAGGAGATAGAAAATCAGCTAACTATGGCTACACCTTC.

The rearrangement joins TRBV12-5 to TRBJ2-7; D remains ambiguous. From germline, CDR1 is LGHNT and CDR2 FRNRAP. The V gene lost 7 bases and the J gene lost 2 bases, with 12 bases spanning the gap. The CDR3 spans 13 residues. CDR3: CASARSLTYEQYF. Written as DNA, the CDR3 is TGTGCTAGTGCCCGAAGTTTGACCTACGAGCAGTACTTC.

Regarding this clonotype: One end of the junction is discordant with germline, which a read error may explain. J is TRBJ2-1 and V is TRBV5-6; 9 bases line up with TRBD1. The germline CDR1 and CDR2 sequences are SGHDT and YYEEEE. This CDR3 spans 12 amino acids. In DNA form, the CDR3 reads TGTGCCAGCAGCTTGGCCAACAGGGGGCAAGTCTTC. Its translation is CASSLANRGQVF.

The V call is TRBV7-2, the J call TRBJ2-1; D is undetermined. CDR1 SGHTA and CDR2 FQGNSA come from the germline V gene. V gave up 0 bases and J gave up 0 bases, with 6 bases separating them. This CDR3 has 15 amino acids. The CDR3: CASSLARSSYNEQFF. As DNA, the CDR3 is TGTGCCAGCAGCTTAGCCAGGAGCTCCTACAATGAGCAGTTCTTC. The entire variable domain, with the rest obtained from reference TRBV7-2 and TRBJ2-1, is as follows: GAGVSQSPSNKVTEKGKDVELRCDPISGHTALYWYRQSLGQGLEFLIYFQGNSAPDKSGLPSDRFSAERTGGSVSTLTIQRTQQEDSAVYLCASSLARSSYNEQFFGPGTRLTVL.

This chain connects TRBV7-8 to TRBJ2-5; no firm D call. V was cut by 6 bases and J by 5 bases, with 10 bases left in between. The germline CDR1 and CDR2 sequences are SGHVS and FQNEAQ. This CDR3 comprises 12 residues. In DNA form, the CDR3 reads TGTGCCAGCAGTCTAAGAAGGGAGACCCAGTACTTC. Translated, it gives CASSLRRETQYF.

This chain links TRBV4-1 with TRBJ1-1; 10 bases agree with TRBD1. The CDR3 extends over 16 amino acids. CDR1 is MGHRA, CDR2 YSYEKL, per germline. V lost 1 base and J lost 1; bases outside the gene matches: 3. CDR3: CASSQGTGGQNTEAFF. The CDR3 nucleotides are TGCGCCAGCAGCCAAGGGACAGGGGGACAGAACACTGAAGCTTTCTTT.

CDR3 DNA: TGTGCCAGCACCCGGGCCCCATACGCTGAAGCTTTCTTT. Translated: CASTRAPYAEAFF. The chain uses TRBV12-3 or TRBV12-4 and TRBJ1-1; D not certain. The CDR3 consists of 13 residues. V was clipped by 7 bases and J by 6 bases, with 15 bases between them.

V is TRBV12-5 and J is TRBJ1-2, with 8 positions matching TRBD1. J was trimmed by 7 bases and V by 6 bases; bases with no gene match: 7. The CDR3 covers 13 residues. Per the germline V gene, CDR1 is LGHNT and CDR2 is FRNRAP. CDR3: CASGKQGGLGYTF. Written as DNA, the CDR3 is TGTGCTAGTGGCAAACAGGGGGGACTTGGCTACACCTTC.

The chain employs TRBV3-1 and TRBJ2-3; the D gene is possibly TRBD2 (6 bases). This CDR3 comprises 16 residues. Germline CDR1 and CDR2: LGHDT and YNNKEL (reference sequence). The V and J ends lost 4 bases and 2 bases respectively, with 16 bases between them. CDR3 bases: TGTGCCAGCAGCCCCTCCGACCGGGGGAACACAGATACGCAGTATTTT. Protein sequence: CASSPSDRGNTDTQYF.